Sequencing of this T cell receptor (beta chain) was carried out in a study of regulatory T cells in long-lasting Graves disease. At the level of the study: Graves' patients, newly diagnosed, had taken antithyroid drugs under 3 months.

Note on this clonotype: This clone may be a read error of a much larger clone one base away. The DNA is left out, because the CDR3 cannot be placed on it with certainty; the CDR3 is given as TCRdb lists it.

The CDR3 is 13 residues long, ends included. CDR1 is GTSNPN, CDR2 SVGIG, per germline (reference sequence). The time point: newly diagnosed GD, antithyroid drugs for less than 3 months. Preparation of the TCR library used RNA extracted from PBMCs. An endocrinology department in Xi'an, China, recruited the patients. Building of the TCR beta libraries involved iRepertoire HTBI primers and Arm-PCR of CDR3 regions. TCRdb reanalysed the multiplex PCR reads using MiXCR and keeps one entry per CDR3 protein. The sample gives about 220,000 distinct CDR3 sequences, about 16% of which show up once; around 21% is in the top ten.

Sequences were derived from peripheral blood mononuclear cells (PBMCs), sampled at new diagnosis, from a patient treated with antithyroid drugs. The TCR comes from a female donor with Graves disease. The rearrangement uses TRBV30 and TRBJ1-2; TRBD1, the table's D call, was not compared with the DNA. CDR3 residues: CAWGAGTANGCTF.